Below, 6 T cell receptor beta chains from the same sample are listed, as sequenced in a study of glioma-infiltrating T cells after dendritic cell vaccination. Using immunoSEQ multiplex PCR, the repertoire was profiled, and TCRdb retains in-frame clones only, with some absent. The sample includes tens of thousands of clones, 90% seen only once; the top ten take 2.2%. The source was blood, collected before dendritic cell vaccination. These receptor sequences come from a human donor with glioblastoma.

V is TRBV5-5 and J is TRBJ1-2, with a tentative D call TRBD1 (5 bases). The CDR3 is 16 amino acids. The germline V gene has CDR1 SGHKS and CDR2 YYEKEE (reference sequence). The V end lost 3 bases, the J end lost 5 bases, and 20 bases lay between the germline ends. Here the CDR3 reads CASSSKQRQIMYGYTF. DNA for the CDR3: TGTGCCAGCAGCTCAAAACAAAGACAGATCATGTATGGCTACACCTTC.

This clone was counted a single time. This chain's CDR3 is CASSNEGVKGTEAFF. The CDR3 DNA is TGTGCCAGCAGCAACGAGGGGGTGAAGGGCACTGAAGCTTTCTTT. This chain links TRBV6-6 with TRBJ1-1; D is perhaps TRBD1 (6 bases). The CDR3 has 15 residues. CDR1 MNHNY and CDR2 SVGAGI come from the germline V gene (reference sequence). Trimming took 6 bases from V and 4 from J, leaving 18 bases between them.

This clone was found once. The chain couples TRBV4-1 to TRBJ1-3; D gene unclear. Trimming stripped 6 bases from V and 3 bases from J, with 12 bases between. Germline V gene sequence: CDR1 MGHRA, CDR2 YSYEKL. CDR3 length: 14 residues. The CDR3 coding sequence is TGCGCCAGCAGTCATCTAGCAGGTGGAAACACCATATATTTT. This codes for CASSHLAGGNTIYF.

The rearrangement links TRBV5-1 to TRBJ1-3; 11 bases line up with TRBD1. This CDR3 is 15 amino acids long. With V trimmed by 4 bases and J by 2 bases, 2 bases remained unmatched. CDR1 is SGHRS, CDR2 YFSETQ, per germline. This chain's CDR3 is CASSQGQGAGNTIYF. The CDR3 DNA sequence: TGCGCCAGCAGCCAGGGACAGGGGGCTGGAAACACCATATATTTT.

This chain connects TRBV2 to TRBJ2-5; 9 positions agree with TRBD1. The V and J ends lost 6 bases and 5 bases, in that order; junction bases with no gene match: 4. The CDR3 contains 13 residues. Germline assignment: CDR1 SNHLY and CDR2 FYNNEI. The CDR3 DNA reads TGTGCCAGCAGGGACAGGGGTTTCGAGACCCAGTACTTC. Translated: CASRDRGFETQYF.

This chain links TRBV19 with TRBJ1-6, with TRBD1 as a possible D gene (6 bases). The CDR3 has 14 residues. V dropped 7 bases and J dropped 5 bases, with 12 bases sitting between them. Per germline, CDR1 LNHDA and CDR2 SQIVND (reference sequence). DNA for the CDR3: TGTGCCAGTACTTGGACAGAGAATAATTCACCCCTCCACTTT. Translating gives CASTWTENNSPLHF.